A single sample gave rise to the 6 T cell receptor beta chains below, sequenced in a study of control samples from healthy donors and cancer patients. Repertoires were generated with immunoSEQ multiplex PCR, while TCRdb's copy carries only in-frame clones and drops some. The repertoire consists of about 160,000 clones, with around 94% occurring once and the leading ten covering around 15%. The sample taken for sequencing was PBMCs. These receptors were taken from a man in his 60s with colorectal cancer.

DNA for the CDR3: TGTGCCAGCAGTGTAGCAAGGGCTCAAGGGTACAATGAGCAGTTCTTC. This encodes CASSVARAQGYNEQFF. This chain uses TRBV6-1 with TRBJ2-1; D is unclear. The germline V gene has CDR1 MNHNS and CDR2 SASEGT. Trimming stripped 4 bases from V and 4 bases from J, with 17 bases between. The CDR3 has 16 residues.

The chain links TRBV7-9 to TRBJ2-3; tentative D call: TRBD1 (6 bases). V dropped 6 bases and J dropped 1 base, with 14 bases sitting between them. CDR1 SEHNR and CDR2 FQNEAQ come from the germline V gene (reference sequence). The CDR3 loop spans 15 amino acids. The CDR3: CASSPTGYGTDTQYF. The DNA for the CDR3 is TGTGCCAGCAGTCCAACAGGGTACGGCACAGATACGCAGTATTTT.

J is TRBJ2-7 and V is TRBV7-9; possible D gene TRBD1, 7 bases. V lost 5 bases to trimming and J lost 3 bases, with 14 bases between them. The CDR3 is made up of 14 amino acids. Germline-derived CDR1 and CDR2 are SEHNR and FQNEAQ (reference sequence). CDR3 amino acids: CASSRGDRIYEQYF. The CDR3, as DNA: TGTGCCAGCAGCCGCGGGGACAGAATCTACGAGCAGTACTTC.

This chain connects TRBV7-2 to TRBJ1-4; no reliable D call. The CDR3 covers 14 residues. V was pared by 1 base and J by 8 bases, with 11 bases between. Germline CDR1 SGHTA, CDR2 FQGNSA. The CDR3 is CASSLGGGLEKLFF. In DNA, the CDR3 is TGTGCCAGCAGCTTAGGCGGTGGGCTGGAAAAACTGTTTTTT.

This clone was picked up one time. The chain couples TRBV5-4 to TRBJ2-5; 8 nucleotides agree with TRBD2. Judging by the DNA end, TRBJ2-7 fits better; the J call may be wrong. The CDR3 covers 16 residues. The V gene's germline CDR1 is SGHNT and CDR2 YYREEE (reference sequence). This chain's CDR3 is CASSLSYGTSSYEQYF. CDR3 sequence (DNA): TGTGCCAGCAGCTTGTCCTATGGGACTAGCTCCTACGAGCAGTACTTC.

The chain has TRBV11-3 and TRBJ1-1; TRBD1 is a possible D gene (5 bases). This CDR3 has 13 residues. Germline CDR1 and CDR2: SGHNT and YENEEA. The germline V and J ends were trimmed by 3 bases and 5 bases, with 10 bases remaining between them. The DNA of the CDR3 is TGTGCCAGCAGCTTCATTTGGGGGACTGAAGCTTTCTTT. Protein product: CASSFIWGTEAFF.